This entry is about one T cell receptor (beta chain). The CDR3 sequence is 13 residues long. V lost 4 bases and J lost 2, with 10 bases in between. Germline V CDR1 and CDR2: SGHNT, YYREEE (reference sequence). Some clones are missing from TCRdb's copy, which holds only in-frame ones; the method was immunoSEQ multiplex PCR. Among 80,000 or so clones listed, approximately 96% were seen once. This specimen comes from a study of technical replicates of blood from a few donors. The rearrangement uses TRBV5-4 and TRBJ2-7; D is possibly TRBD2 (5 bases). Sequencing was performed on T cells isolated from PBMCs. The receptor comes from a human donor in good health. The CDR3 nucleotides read TGTGCCAGCAGCAACGGAGGAACCTACGAGCAGTACTTC. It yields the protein CASSNGGTYEQYF.